Listed below are T cell receptor beta chains from one sample, sequenced in a study of regulatory T cells in long-lasting Graves disease. TCRdb reprocessed the multiplex PCR reads with MiXCR, giving one entry per CDR3 protein. The sample holds around 500,000 distinct CDR3 sequences, less than 15% seen once. This sample was also put to use in a study of T cells in Graves' hyperthyroidism and ophthalmopathy.

The material sequenced was peripheral blood mononuclear cells (PBMCs), taken at new diagnosis, from a patient treated with antithyroid drugs. These receptors were obtained from a young man with Graves disease. Both conserved end residues are part of each CDR3. A D gene is named only where the DNA matches it firmly. Clone size is shown for a subset of rows, as once, few, many or a class of expanded clone.

clone_size: .
v_call: TRBV11-2
d_call: .
j_call: TRBJ2-7
cdr3_nt: TGTGCCAGCAGACTGGGACAAACTACCTACGAGCAGTACTTC
cdr3_aa: CASRLGQTTYEQYF

clone_size: few
v_call: TRBV29-1
d_call: .
j_call: TRBJ1-3
cdr3_nt: TGCAGCGTTGAATGGGGATATGGAGGAAACACCATATATTTT
cdr3_aa: CSVEWGYGGNTIYF

clone_size: .
v_call: TRBV2
d_call: .
j_call: TRBJ2-2
cdr3_nt: TGTGCCAGCAGACTTATACTCGCTGGGGAGCTGTTTTTT
cdr3_aa: CASRLILAGELFF

clone_size: many
v_call: TRBV6-1
d_call: TRBD2
j_call: TRBJ2-7
cdr3_nt: TGTGCCAGCAGTACTTGGACTAGCGAGGGCGAGCAGTACTTC
cdr3_aa: CASSTWTSEGEQYF

clone_size: few
v_call: TRBV29-1
d_call: .
j_call: TRBJ2-2
cdr3_nt: TGCAGCGTTCGAGCCCTAAACACCGGGGAGCTGTTTTTT
cdr3_aa: CSVRALNTGELFF

clone_size: many
v_call: TRBV7-9
d_call: .
j_call: TRBJ2-3
cdr3_nt: TGTGCCAGCAGCTTCCAGCTGCAAGATACGCAGTATTTT
cdr3_aa: CASSFQLQDTQYF

clone_size: many
v_call: TRBV20-1
d_call: TRBD2
j_call: TRBJ2-1
cdr3_nt: TGCAGTGCTCAAACCGGACTAGCGGGAGGGAGGTACAATGAGCAGTTCTTC
cdr3_aa: CSAQTGLAGGRYNEQFF

clone_size: many
v_call: TRBV5-1
d_call: TRBD2
j_call: TRBJ2-7
cdr3_nt: TGTGCCAGCAGCGTAGGCTCTAGCGGCCGGTTCCTCTACGAGCAGTACTTC
cdr3_aa: CASSVGSSGRFLYEQYF

clone_size: many
v_call: TRBV2
d_call: TRBD2
j_call: TRBJ2-2
cdr3_nt: TGTGCCAGCACCTTCGAGGGAGGGCCCGGGGAGCTGTTTTTT
cdr3_aa: CASTFEGGPGELFF

clone_size: few
v_call: TRBV20-1
d_call: .
j_call: TRBJ2-1
cdr3_nt: TGCAGTGCTGGAGGGCTGGGGGGTATTTCCTACAATGAGCAGTTCTTC
cdr3_aa: CSAGGLGGISYNEQFF

clone_size: .
v_call: TRBV19
d_call: .
j_call: TRBJ2-2
cdr3_nt: TGTGCCAGTAGTAGGTCTGGTACAGCGTTTTCCGGCGGGGAGCTGTTTTTT
cdr3_aa: CASSRSGTAFSGGELFF

clone_size: .
v_call: TRBV15
d_call: TRBD2
j_call: TRBJ2-1
cdr3_nt: TGTGCCACCAGCAGCGATACGGGAGGGTCCTACAATGAGCAGTTCTTC
cdr3_aa: CATSSDTGGSYNEQFF

clone_size: many
v_call: TRBV7-8
d_call: TRBD1
j_call: TRBJ1-1
cdr3_nt: TGTGCCAGCAGACCACAGGGGGCAGATGAAGCTTTCTTT
cdr3_aa: CASRPQGADEAFF

clone_size: many
v_call: TRBV19
d_call: .
j_call: TRBJ1-2
cdr3_nt: TGTGCTAGTAGTCGGGCCAGGTCGGGCGCTTATGGCTACACCTTC
cdr3_aa: CASSRARSGAYGYTF

clone_size: many
v_call: TRBV24-1
d_call: TRBD2
j_call: TRBJ2-7
cdr3_nt: TGTGCCACCAGTCCTAGCGGGAGTAAAGCCTACGAGCAGTACTTC
cdr3_aa: CATSPSGSKAYEQYF

clone_size: .
v_call: TRBV20-1
d_call: TRBD1
j_call: TRBJ1-5
cdr3_nt: TGCAGTGCTAGACCTTCGGGACAGGGATGGGGGCAGCCCCAGCATTTT
cdr3_aa: CSARPSGQGWGQPQHF

clone_size: .
v_call: TRBV7-9
d_call: TRBD1
j_call: TRBJ2-7
cdr3_nt: TGTGCCAGCAGCTTACCGGGACAGCGCTTCTACGAGCAGTACTTC
cdr3_aa: CASSLPGQRFYEQYF

clone_size: many
v_call: TRBV20-1
d_call: .
j_call: TRBJ1-5
cdr3_nt: TGCAGTGCTAGCGGGACTCGTAGCAATCAGCCCCAGCATTTT
cdr3_aa: CSASGTRSNQPQHF

clone_size: many
v_call: TRBV7-3
d_call: TRBD2
j_call: TRBJ2-7
cdr3_nt: TGTGCCAGCAGCACCACCGGGACTAGCGGCTTCTACGAGCAGTACTTC
cdr3_aa: CASSTTGTSGFYEQYF

clone_size: few
v_call: TRBV2
d_call: .
j_call: TRBJ2-3
cdr3_nt: TGTGCCAGCAGGCCGGGACCAGCGAGCACAGATACGCAGTATTTT
cdr3_aa: CASRPGPASTDTQYF

clone_size: many
v_call: TRBV18
d_call: .
j_call: TRBJ2-7
cdr3_nt: TGTGCCAGCTCACCACAAGGCAGGCTATACGAGCAGTACTTC
cdr3_aa: CASSPQGRLYEQYF

clone_size: few
v_call: TRBV24-1
d_call: TRBD2
j_call: TRBJ2-7
cdr3_nt: TGTGCCACCAGTGATTCCGGGACTAGGGGCTGGTACGAGCAGTACTTC
cdr3_aa: CATSDSGTRGWYEQYF

clone_size: few
v_call: TRBV20-1
d_call: .
j_call: TRBJ2-6
cdr3_nt: TGCAGCGCACTATATAATCATGAGTTCGCGGGGGCCAACGTCCTGACTTTC
cdr3_aa: CSALYNHEFAGANVLTF

clone_size: few
v_call: TRBV10-3
d_call: .
j_call: TRBJ1-5
cdr3_nt: TGTGCCATCAGTGATGAGGTGGGTCAGCCCCAGCATTTT
cdr3_aa: CAISDEVGQPQHF

clone_size: many
v_call: TRBV6-1
d_call: .
j_call: TRBJ1-6
cdr3_nt: TGTGCCAGCTCGACGGGGGGGGTTAATTCACCCCTCCACTTT
cdr3_aa: CASSTGGVNSPLHF

clone_size: .
v_call: TRBV5-4
d_call: .
j_call: TRBJ1-1
cdr3_nt: TGTGCCAGCAGCTTCGGGCCGACGAACACTGAAGCTTTCTTT
cdr3_aa: CASSFGPTNTEAFF

clone_size: many
v_call: TRBV13
d_call: .
j_call: TRBJ1-2
cdr3_nt: TGTGCCAGCAGCTTAGGCCTAGGAGGCTACACCTTC
cdr3_aa: CASSLGLGGYTF

clone_size: .
v_call: TRBV18
d_call: TRBD2
j_call: TRBJ2-3
cdr3_nt: TGTGCCAGCTCACCACGGGGGACTAGCGGAATGGATACGCAGTATTTT
cdr3_aa: CASSPRGTSGMDTQYF

clone_size: many
v_call: TRBV2
d_call: TRBD1
j_call: TRBJ1-1
cdr3_nt: TGTGCCAGCAGTCGAACGGACAGGGGCGACGCTTTCTTT
cdr3_aa: CASSRTDRGDAFF

clone_size: many
v_call: TRBV29-1
d_call: TRBD2
j_call: TRBJ2-7
cdr3_nt: TGCAGCGTTGTTGGGACTAGCGGGAGGGAACCTCCCTACGAGCAGTACTTC
cdr3_aa: CSVVGTSGREPPYEQYF

clone_size: many
v_call: TRBV7-9
d_call: .
j_call: TRBJ1-1
cdr3_nt: TGTGCCAGCAGCCCACAAAATGGGAACACTGAAGCTTTCTTT
cdr3_aa: CASSPQNGNTEAFF

clone_size: many
v_call: TRBV5-1
d_call: .
j_call: TRBJ2-7
cdr3_nt: TGCGCCAGCAGCCCGGCGGGGCGTGAGCAGTACTTC
cdr3_aa: CASSPAGREQYF

clone_size: many
v_call: TRBV20-1
d_call: .
j_call: TRBJ2-3
cdr3_nt: TGCAGTGCTCACCACGACATAACAGGGCCGCAGTATTTT
cdr3_aa: CSAHHDITGPQYF

clone_size: many
v_call: TRBV20-1
d_call: TRBD1
j_call: TRBJ2-7
cdr3_nt: TGCAGTGCTAGAGCTTCCGGACAGGGGCTTACCTACGAGCAGTACTTC
cdr3_aa: CSARASGQGLTYEQYF

clone_size: .
v_call: TRBV6-2/TRBV6-3
d_call: .
j_call: TRBJ1-5
cdr3_nt: TGTGCCAGCAGTGAACTGCGGGGGACACAGCCCCAGCATTTT
cdr3_aa: CASSELRGTQPQHF

clone_size: few
v_call: TRBV19
d_call: .
j_call: TRBJ2-1
cdr3_nt: TGTGCCAGTAGTCCGGTGACTAGTTCCTACAATGAGCAGTTCTTC
cdr3_aa: CASSPVTSSYNEQFF

clone_size: many
v_call: TRBV12-3/TRBV12-4
d_call: .
j_call: TRBJ1-1
cdr3_nt: TGTGCCAGCAGTCTCGGACGGATAGAAGCTTTCTTT
cdr3_aa: CASSLGRIEAFF

clone_size: many
v_call: TRBV12-3/TRBV12-4
d_call: .
j_call: TRBJ2-2
cdr3_nt: TGTGCCAGCAGTAGTAGCGGCACCGGGGAGCTGTTTTTT
cdr3_aa: CASSSSGTGELFF

clone_size: many
v_call: TRBV7-3
d_call: .
j_call: TRBJ2-3
cdr3_nt: TGTGCCAGCAGCTTACACGGGCCCTGGTGGGATACGCAGTATTTT
cdr3_aa: CASSLHGPWWDTQYF

clone_size: .
v_call: TRBV5-4
d_call: .
j_call: TRBJ2-1
cdr3_nt: TGTGCCAGCAGCTTTACCGGGAGATCCTACAATGAGCAGTTCTTC
cdr3_aa: CASSFTGRSYNEQFF

clone_size: many
v_call: TRBV28
d_call: .
j_call: TRBJ2-1
cdr3_nt: TGTGCCAGCTGGGCGGCTAAGAAGCAGTTCTTC
cdr3_aa: CASWAAKKQFF